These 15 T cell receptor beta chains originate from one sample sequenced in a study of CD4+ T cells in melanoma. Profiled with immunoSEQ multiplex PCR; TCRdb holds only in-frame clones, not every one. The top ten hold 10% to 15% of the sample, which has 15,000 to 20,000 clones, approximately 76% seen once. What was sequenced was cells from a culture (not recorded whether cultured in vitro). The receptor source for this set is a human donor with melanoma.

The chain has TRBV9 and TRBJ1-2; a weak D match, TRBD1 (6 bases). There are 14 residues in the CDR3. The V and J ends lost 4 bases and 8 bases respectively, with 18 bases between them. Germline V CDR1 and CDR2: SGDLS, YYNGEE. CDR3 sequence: CASSPLTLRGGYTF. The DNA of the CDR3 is TGTGCCAGCAGCCCACTTACTTTAAGGGGGGGCTACACCTTC.

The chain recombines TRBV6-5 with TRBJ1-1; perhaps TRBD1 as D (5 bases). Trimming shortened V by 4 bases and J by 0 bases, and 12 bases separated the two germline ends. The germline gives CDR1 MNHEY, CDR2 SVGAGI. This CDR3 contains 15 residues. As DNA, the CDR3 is TGTGCCAGCAGTTGGACCCTGGGGGTGAACACTGAAGCTTTCTTT. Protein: CASSWTLGVNTEAFF.

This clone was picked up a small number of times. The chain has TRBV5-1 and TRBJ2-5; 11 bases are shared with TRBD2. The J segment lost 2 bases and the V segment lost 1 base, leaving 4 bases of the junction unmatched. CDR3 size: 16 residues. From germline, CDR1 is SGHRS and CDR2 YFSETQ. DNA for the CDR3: TGCGCCAGCAGCTTGAGGCCTAGCGGGGGGCAAGAGACCCAGTACTTC. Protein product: CASSLRPSGGQETQYF.

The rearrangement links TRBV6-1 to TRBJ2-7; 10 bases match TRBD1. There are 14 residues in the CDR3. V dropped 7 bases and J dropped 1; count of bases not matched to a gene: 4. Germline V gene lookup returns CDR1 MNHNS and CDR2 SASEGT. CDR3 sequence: CASTPDRGSYEQYF. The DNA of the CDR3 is TGTGCCAGCACCCCGGACAGGGGGTCCTACGAGCAGTACTTC.

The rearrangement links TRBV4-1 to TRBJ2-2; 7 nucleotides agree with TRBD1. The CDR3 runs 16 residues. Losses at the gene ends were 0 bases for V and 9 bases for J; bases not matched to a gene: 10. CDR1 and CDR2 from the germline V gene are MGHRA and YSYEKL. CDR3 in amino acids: CASSQELGQRRRELFF. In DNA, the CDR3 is TGCGCCAGCAGCCAAGAACTGGGACAGCGGCGCCGGGAGCTGTTTTTT.

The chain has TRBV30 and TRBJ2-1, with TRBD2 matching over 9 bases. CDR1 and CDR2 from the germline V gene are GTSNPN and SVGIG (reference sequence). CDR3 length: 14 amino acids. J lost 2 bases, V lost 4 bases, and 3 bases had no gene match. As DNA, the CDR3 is TGTGCCTGGACTGCGGGGGGGCCCTACAATGAGCAGTTCTTC. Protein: CAWTAGGPYNEQFF.

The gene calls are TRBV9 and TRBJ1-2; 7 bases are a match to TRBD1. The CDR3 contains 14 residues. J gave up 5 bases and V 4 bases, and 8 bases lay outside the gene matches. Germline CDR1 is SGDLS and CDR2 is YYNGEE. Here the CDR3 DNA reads TGTGCCAGCAGCCTCCGGACAGGCCTATATGGCTACACCTTC. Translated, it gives CASSLRTGLYGYTF.

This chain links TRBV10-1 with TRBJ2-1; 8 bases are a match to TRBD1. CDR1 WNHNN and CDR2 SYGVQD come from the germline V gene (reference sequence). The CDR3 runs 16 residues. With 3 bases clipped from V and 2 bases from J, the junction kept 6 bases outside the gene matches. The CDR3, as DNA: TGCGCCAGCAGTGATACCGGGACAGGTCCCTACAATGAGCAGTTCTTC. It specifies CASSDTGTGPYNEQFF.

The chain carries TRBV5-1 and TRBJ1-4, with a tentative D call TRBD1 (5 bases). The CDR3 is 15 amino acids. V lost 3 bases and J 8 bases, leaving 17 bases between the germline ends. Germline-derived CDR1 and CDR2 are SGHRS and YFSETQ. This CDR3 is CASSWLPGPEEKLFF. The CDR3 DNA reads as TGCGCCAGCAGCTGGCTCCCGGGACCTGAGGAAAAACTGTTTTTT.

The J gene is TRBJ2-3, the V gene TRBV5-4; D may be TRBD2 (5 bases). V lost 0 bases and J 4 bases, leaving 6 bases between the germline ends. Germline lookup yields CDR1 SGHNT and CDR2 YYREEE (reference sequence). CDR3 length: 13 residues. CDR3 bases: TGTGCCAGCAGCTTGGCCGGGGCAGATACGCAGTATTTT. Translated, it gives CASSLAGADTQYF.

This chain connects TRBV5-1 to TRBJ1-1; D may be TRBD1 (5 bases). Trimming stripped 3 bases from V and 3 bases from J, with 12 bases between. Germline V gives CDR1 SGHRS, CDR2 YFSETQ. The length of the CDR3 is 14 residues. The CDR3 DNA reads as TGCGCCAGCAGCTGGGGGGGACCCCACACTGAAGCTTTCTTT. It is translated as CASSWGGPHTEAFF.

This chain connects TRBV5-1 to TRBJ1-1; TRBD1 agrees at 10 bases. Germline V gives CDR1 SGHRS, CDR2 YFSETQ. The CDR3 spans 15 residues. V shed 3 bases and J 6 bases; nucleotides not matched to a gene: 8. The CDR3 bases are TGCGCCAGCAGCTCGGGACAGGGGAATGATCCTGAAGCTTTCTTT. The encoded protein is CASSSGQGNDPEAFF.

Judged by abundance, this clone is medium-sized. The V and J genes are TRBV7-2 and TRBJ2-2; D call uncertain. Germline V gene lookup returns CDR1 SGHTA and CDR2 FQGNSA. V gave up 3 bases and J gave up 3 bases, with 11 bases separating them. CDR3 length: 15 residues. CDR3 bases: TGTGCCAGCAGCTTCAAGGGAAGGGACACCGGGGAGCTGTTTTTT. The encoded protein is CASSFKGRDTGELFF.

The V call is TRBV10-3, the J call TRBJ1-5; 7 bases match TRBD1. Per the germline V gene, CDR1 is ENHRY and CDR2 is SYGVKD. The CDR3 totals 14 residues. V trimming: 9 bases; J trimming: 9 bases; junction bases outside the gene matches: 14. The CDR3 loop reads CAIPGQLSSRPQHF. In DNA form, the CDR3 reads TGTGCCATACCGGGACAGTTGTCATCACGGCCCCAGCATTTT.

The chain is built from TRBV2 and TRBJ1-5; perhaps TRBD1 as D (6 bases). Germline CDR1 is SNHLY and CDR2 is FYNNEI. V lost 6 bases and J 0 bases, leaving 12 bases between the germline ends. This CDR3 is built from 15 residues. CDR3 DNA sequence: TGTGCCAGCAGCAAACAGGGAAATAGCAATCAGCCCCAGCATTTT. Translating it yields CASSKQGNSNQPQHF.